This T cell receptor (beta chain) was obtained from a study of blood T cell repertoires in COVID-19. The assay was immunoSEQ multiplex PCR, and TCRdb's table has in-frame clones only and misses some. This table holds 350,000 to 500,000 clones, over 75% found once. Germline loops: CDR1 SGDLS, CDR2 YYNGEE. The ends lost 0 bases at V and 7 bases at J; junction bases unmatched: 6. The CDR3 spans 14 residues. This TCR derives from a woman aged 18 to 35 who had been exposed to COVID-19. The chain carries TRBV9 and TRBJ1-1; 7 bases line up with TRBD1. Sequenced material: PBMCs or T cells enriched from blood (not recorded which). CDR3 sequence: CASSVEDRVYEAFF. The CDR3 DNA follows: TGTGCCAGCAGCGTAGAAGACAGGGTCTATGAAGCTTTCTTT.